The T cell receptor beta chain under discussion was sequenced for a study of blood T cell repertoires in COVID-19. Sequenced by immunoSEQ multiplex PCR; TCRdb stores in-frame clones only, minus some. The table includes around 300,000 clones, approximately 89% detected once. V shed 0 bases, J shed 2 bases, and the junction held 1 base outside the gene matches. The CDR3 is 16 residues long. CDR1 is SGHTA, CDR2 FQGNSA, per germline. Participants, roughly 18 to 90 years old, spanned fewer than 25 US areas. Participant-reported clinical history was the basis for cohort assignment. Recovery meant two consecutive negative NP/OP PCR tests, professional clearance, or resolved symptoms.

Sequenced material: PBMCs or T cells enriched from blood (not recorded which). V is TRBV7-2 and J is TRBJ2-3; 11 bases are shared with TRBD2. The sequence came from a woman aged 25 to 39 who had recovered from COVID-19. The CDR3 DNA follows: TGTGCCAGCAGCTTAGCTAGCGGGGGGGACACAGATACGCAGTATTTT. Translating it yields CASSLASGGDTDTQYF.